This entry describes one T cell receptor (beta chain). Antigen unknown. Splitting the CD4+ cells yielded a CD45RA+ naive subset and a CD45RA-negative memory subset. The data originate from a study of shared clonotypes between healthy human individuals. Study findings and constraints: At large depth, rarefaction still showed sorted-subset sequencing to be incomplete. Generation of non-shared clonotypes was less probable than generation of clonotypes shared by all four donors.

This CDR3 comprises 14 residues. J gave up 5 bases and V 6 bases, and 4 bases lay outside the gene matches. The germline gives CDR1 WSHSY, CDR2 SAAADI. The method was immunoSEQ multiplex PCR; TCRdb's version includes in-frame clones alone and lacks a portion of them. The profile shows 2.5 million or so clones, roughly 92% of them singletons. The sequence came from a man younger than 35 in good health. The sequenced sample was naive CD4+ T cells sorted from blood. Subset defined: CD45RA+ positively selected. The chain combines TRBV10-2 with TRBJ2-7, with 13 bases that match TRBD2. The chain's CDR3 is CASRLAGGYDEQYF. CDR3 nucleotide sequence: TGCGCCAGCAGACTAGCGGGGGGGTACGACGAGCAGTACTTC.